This T cell receptor (beta chain) came from a study of control samples from healthy donors and cancer patients (TCRdb year 2020). CDR1 and CDR2, looked up from the germline V gene (reference sequence), are LNHDA and SQIVND. Spanning cysteine to phenylalanine, the CDR3 consists of 13 amino acids. The DNA shown is the 39-base CDR3, in frame from base 1. V trim: 9 bases; J trim: 5 bases; unmatched bases: 4. The library was prepared using the immunoSEQ multiplex PCR assay. Here the immuneACCESS table is served through TCRdb, limited to in-frame sequences with V and J called. Missing clones are a known gap in these copies; in checked studies unresolved V genes cover under half, and the rest lacks a known reason. The sample yields over 150,000 clones; around 94% were counted once. The ten biggest clones cover about 15% of the sample. This clone was seen only once. Its binding antigen is unknown. Base qualities are not at hand, and no much larger clone is one base apart.

The receptor's source is a man aged 55 to 70 with colorectal cancer. The sequenced sample consisted of PBMCs. Recombination linked TRBV19 to TRBJ1-4; the junction holds 9 bases that match TRBD1. The nucleotide sequence reads TGTGCCAGCAGGGACAGGGTCAATGAAAAACTGTTTTTT. It codes for CASRDRVNEKLFF.